Following are 6 T cell receptor beta chains from one sample sequenced in a study of CD8 T cells in ankylosing spondylitis. TCRdb recomputed calls from the 5' RACE reads with MiXCR, one row per CDR3 protein. The repertoire holds about 24,000 distinct CDR3 sequences, with roughly 17% as singletons. The source material was blood. The receptors derive from a male donor with ankylosing spondylitis or in good health (not recorded which).

This clonotype has a handful of counts. V gene TRBV7-9 combines with J gene TRBJ2-5; 8 bases align to TRBD1. The CDR3 runs to 15 residues. V dropped 2 bases and J dropped 3; count of bases not matched to a gene: 5. The germline V gene encodes CDR1 SEHNR and CDR2 FQNEAQ (reference sequence). The CDR3 spells CASSLTGTGEETQYF. The CDR3 nucleotides are TGTGCCAGCAGCTTAACCGGGACAGGAGAAGAGACCCAGTACTTC.

This clonotype was detected ten times or more. This sequence joins TRBV7-2 and TRBJ1-4; 7 bases fit TRBD1. Germline assignment: CDR1 SGHTA and CDR2 FQGNSA. This CDR3 contains 13 residues. J gave up 5 bases and V 11 bases, and 8 bases lay outside the gene matches. The CDR3 DNA sequence: TGTGCCGTCCGGGACAGATACAATGAAAAACTGTTTTTT. It specifies CAVRDRYNEKLFF.

This clonotype was recorded many times. The CDR3 here is CASSFFGGPSSYNEQFF. The CDR3 DNA reads TGTGCCAGCAGTTTTTTTGGGGGGCCGAGCTCCTACAATGAGCAGTTCTTC. The chain couples TRBV28 to TRBJ2-1; D may match TRBD1 or TRBD2 (6 bases each). Germline V lookup: CDR1 MDHEN, CDR2 SYDVKM. V shed 3 bases and J shed 0 bases, with 15 bases lying between them. This CDR3 contains 17 residues.

This clonotype was seen more than once but under ten times. The chain combines TRBV7-3 with TRBJ2-1; 12 nucleotides align to TRBD2. V was clipped by 1 base and J by 6 bases; unmatched bases: 4. CDR3 length: 16 amino acids. In germline, CDR1 is SGHTA, CDR2 FQGTGA. In DNA, the CDR3 is TGTGCCAGCAGCTTAAGGTCTAGCGGGAGGGCCAATGAGCAGTTCTTC. Translated, it gives CASSLRSSGRANEQFF.

This clonotype has a count of ten or more. V and J are TRBV28 and TRBJ2-1; D unresolved. From germline, CDR1 is MDHEN and CDR2 SYDVKM. The ends were cut back, 6 bases at V and 5 bases at J, with 14 bases in the middle. The CDR3 extends over 14 amino acids. The DNA for the CDR3 is TGTGCCAGCAGAAGGCCTGCCTTAGACAATGAGCAGTTCTTC. The encoded protein is CASRRPALDNEQFF.

CDR3 nucleotides: TGTGCCAGCAGCCTTTCCTCCAGGGGGATTCAGCCCCAGCATTTT. This translates into CASSLSSRGIQPQHF. V and J are TRBV7-6 and TRBJ1-5, with TRBD1 matching over 7 bases. There are 15 residues in the CDR3. CDR1 is SGHVS and CDR2 is FNYEAQ in the germline V gene. V trimming: 5 bases; J trimming: 6 bases; junction bases outside the gene matches: 10.